The 9 T cell receptor beta chains below were found in one sample sequenced in a study of monozygotic twins with inflammatory bowel disease. TCRdb reprocessed the 5' RACE reads and keeps a single row for each CDR3 protein, giving no DNA. The table lists approximately 380,000 distinct CDR3 sequences. Sequenced sample: blood. Source of these receptors: a human donor with ulcerative colitis or Crohn's disease, or a healthy co-twin of an affected twin (not recorded which).

The chain couples TRBV18 to TRBJ2-6. The length of the CDR3 is 16 residues. Germline lookup yields CDR1 KGHSH and CDR2 LQKENI. The CDR3 sequence: CASSPPWGPGANVLTF.

V gene TRBV3-1 combines with J gene TRBJ2-1; TCRdb picks TRBD2, but there is no DNA to check that call. This CDR3 contains 15 residues. Germline assignment: CDR1 LGHDT and CDR2 YNNKEL (reference sequence). CDR3 residues: CASSQVAGGYNEQFF.

The chain is built from TRBV5-1 and TRBJ2-2; TCRdb indicates TRBD1, and absent DNA this call remains unverified. The CDR3 totals 15 residues. Germline CDR1 and CDR2: SGHRS and YFSETQ. The CDR3 loop reads CASSLAGGVVGELFF. Complete variable domain (other parts from reference TRBV5-1 and TRBJ2-2): KAGVTQTPRYLIKTRGQQVTLSCSPISGHRSVSWYQQTPGQGLQFLFEYFSETQRNKGNFPGRFSGRQFSNSRSEMNVSTLELGDSALYLCASSLAGGVVGELFFGEGSRLTVL.

V usage is TRBV20-1 and J usage is TRBJ2-4; checking the TCRdb D call of TRBD2 is not possible without DNA. CDR1 and CDR2 (germline): DFQATT, SNEGSKA (reference sequence). CDR3 length: 18 amino acids. CDR3 region: CSARLAGARLLGKNIQYF.

The J gene is TRBJ2-6, the V gene TRBV24-1; absent DNA, TCRdb's TRBD1 call cannot be checked. Germline-derived CDR1 and CDR2 are KGHDR and SFDVKD. This CDR3 is built from 16 residues. The CDR3 sequence: CATSPFPGAGANVLTF.

The V gene is TRBV20-1, the J gene TRBJ2-3; TCRdb selects TRBD1, and the lack of DNA leaves this call unchecked. This CDR3 is 15 amino acids long. Germline CDR1 reads DFQATT; CDR2 reads SNEGSKA (reference sequence). CDR3 loop: CSASGTGTSIDTQYF.

The chain joins TRBV19 to TRBJ1-5; TCRdb lists TRBD1, though no DNA is available to test this call. The CDR3 length is 12 residues. Per germline, CDR1 LNHDA and CDR2 SQIVND (reference sequence). CDR3 sequence reads: CASSIGGLPQHF. Full variable domain (remainder filled in from reference TRBV19 and TRBJ1-5): DGGITQSPKYLFRKEGQNVTLSCEQNLNHDAMYWYRQDPGQGLRLIYYSQIVNDFQKGDIAEGYSVSREKKESFPLTVTSAQKNPTAFYLCASSIGGLPQHFGDGTRLSIL.

V gene TRBV5-1 combines with J gene TRBJ2-2; TCRdb proposes TRBD1, but this gene call is untestable without DNA. Germline V gene data show CDR1 as SGHRS and CDR2 as YFSETQ. The CDR3 runs to 16 residues. This CDR3 is CASSSQTGGHTGELFF.

The chain recombines TRBV6-2 or TRBV6-3 with TRBJ2-7; TCRdb reports TRBD1, a call that lacks DNA to check it against. CDR3 length: 12 amino acids. Germline V lookup: CDR1 MNHEY, CDR2 SVGEGT. The CDR3 region is CASRETRTGVYF.